This T cell receptor (beta chain) was identified during a study of identifying expanded T cells in peripheral blood. Whole-study findings and limits: About 1.2 clones differed between technical replicates, versus approximately 17 and 20 over time. Across healthy donors, higher total template counts meant significantly greater approximately 2-week count variance.

Assay used: immunoSEQ multiplex PCR; TCRdb lists only in-frame clones, some missing. The repertoire holds more than 75,000 clones, with 85% to 90% as singletons. Note on this clone: The antigen is unknown.

No infections or other immune events were documented during collection. V was clipped by 6 bases and J by 1 base; unmatched bases: 3. The length of the CDR3 is 15 residues. CDR1 is WNHNN, CDR2 SYGVQD, per germline (reference sequence). The chain is built from TRBV10-1 and TRBJ2-1; 10 nucleotides line up with TRBD1. Sequenced material: blood. The TCR comes from a person aged 18-70 years in good health. The CDR3 is CASSSGQGSYNEQFF. The CDR3 DNA sequence: TGCGCCAGCAGCTCGGGACAGGGGTCCTACAATGAGCAGTTCTTC.